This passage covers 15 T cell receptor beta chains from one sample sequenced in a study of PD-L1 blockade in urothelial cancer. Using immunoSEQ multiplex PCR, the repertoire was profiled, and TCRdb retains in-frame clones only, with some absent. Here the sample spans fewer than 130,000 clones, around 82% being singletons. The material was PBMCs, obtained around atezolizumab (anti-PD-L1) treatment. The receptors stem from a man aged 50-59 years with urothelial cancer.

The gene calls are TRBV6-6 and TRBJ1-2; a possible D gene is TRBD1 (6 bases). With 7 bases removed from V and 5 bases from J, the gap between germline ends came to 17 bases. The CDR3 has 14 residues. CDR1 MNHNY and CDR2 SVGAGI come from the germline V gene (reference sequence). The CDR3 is CASTPTGKEYGYTF. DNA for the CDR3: TGTGCCAGCACCCCGACAGGAAAAGAGTATGGCTACACCTTC.

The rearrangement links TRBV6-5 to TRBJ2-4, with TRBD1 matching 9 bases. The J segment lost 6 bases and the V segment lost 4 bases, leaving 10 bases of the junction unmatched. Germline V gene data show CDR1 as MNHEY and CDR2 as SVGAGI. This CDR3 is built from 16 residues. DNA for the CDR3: TGTGCCAGCAGTTCCCCATCACAGGGGGCGGGAAACATTCAGTACTTC. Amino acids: CASSSPSQGAGNIQYF.

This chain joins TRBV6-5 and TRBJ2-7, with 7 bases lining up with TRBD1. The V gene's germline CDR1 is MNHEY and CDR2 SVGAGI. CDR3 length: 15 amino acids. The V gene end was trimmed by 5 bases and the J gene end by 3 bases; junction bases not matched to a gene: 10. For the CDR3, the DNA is TGTGCCAGCAGTAACCCTCCGGGACAGAACTACGAGCAGTACTTC. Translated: CASSNPPGQNYEQYF.

The CDR3 bases are TGTGCCAGCTCCCGACTAGCGGACACAGATACGCAGTATTTT. It translates to CASSRLADTDTQYF. This chain joins TRBV18 and TRBJ2-3, with 9 bases fitting TRBD2. The CDR3 loop spans 14 amino acids. The V segment lost 6 bases and the J segment 2 bases; nucleotides outside the gene matches: 3. Germline V gives CDR1 KGHSH, CDR2 LQKENI.

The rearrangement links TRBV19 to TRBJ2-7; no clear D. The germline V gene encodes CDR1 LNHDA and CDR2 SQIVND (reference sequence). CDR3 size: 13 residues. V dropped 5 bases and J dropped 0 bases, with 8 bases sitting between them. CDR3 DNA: TGTGCCAGTAGTGGGCAGGCCTCCTACGAGCAGTACTTC. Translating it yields CASSGQASYEQYF.

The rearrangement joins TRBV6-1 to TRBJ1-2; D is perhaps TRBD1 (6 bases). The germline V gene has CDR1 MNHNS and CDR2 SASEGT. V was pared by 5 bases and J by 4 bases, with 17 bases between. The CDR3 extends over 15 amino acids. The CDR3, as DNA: TGTGCCAGCAGTTTCCCCGTAACAGGGAGCTATGGCTACACCTTC. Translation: CASSFPVTGSYGYTF.

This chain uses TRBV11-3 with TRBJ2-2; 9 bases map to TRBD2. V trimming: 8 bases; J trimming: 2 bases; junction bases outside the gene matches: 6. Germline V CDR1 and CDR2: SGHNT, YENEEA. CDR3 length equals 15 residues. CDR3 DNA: TGTGCCAGCGGCCGAGCGGGAGGAAACACCGGGGAGCTGTTTTTT. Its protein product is CASGRAGGNTGELFF.

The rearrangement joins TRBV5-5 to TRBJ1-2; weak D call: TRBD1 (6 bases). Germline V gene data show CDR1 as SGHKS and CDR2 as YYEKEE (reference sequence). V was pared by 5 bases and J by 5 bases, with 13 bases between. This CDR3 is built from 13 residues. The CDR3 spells CASRKGDNYGYTF. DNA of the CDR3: TGTGCCAGCAGAAAGGGGGACAATTATGGCTACACCTTC.

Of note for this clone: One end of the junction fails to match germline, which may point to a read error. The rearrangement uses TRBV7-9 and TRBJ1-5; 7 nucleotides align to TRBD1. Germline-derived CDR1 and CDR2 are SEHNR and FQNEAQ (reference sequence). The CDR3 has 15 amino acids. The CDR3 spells CASSSTGSSNRPQHF. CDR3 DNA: TGTGCCAGCAGCTCGACAGGGTCGAGCAATCGGCCCCAGCATTTT.

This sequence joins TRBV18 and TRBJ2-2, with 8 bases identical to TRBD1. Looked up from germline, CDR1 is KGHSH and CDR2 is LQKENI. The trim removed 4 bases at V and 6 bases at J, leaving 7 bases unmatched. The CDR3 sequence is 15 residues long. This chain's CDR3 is CASSQQTGEAGELFF. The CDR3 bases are TGTGCCAGCTCACAACAGACAGGGGAGGCCGGGGAGCTGTTTTTT.

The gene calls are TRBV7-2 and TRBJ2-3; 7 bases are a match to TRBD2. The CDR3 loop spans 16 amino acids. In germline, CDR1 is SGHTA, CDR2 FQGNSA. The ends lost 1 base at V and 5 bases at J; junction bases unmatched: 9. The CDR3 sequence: CASSLGTSRAGDTQYF. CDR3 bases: TGTGCCAGCAGCTTAGGGACTAGTCGAGCCGGAGATACGCAGTATTTT.

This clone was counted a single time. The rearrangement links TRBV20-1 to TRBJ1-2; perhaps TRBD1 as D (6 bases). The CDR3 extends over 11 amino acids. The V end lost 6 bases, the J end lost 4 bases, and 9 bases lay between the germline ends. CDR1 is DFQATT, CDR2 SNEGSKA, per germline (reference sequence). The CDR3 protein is CSAIQGYGYTF. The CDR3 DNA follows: TGCAGTGCGATACAGGGCTATGGCTACACCTTC.

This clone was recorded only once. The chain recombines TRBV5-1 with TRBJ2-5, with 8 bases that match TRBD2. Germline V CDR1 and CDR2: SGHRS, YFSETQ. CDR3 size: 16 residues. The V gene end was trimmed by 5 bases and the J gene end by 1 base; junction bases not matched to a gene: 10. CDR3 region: CASRQERGPFQETQYF. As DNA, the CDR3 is TGCGCCAGCAGACAAGAGCGGGGGCCGTTCCAAGAGACCCAGTACTTC.

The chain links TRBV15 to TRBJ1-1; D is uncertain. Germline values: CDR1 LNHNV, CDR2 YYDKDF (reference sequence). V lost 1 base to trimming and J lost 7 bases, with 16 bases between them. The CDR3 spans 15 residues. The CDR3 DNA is TGTGCCACCAGCAGAGCGGGGTTTCGTGAGGGTGAAGCTTTCTTT. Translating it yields CATSRAGFREGEAFF.

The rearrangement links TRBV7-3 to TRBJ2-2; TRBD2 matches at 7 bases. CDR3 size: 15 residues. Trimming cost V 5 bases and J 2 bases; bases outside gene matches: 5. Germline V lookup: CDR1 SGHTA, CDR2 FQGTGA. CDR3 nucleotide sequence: TGTGCCAGCAGCCCCGGGGAGGGTAACACCGGGGAGCTGTTTTTT. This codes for CASSPGEGNTGELFF.